Below, one T cell receptor beta chain is given with its context. V was trimmed by 0 bases and J by 8 bases, leaving 14 bases between them. The CDR3 totals 14 residues. Germline V gene lookup returns CDR1 SGHDT and CDR2 YYEEEE. From the 5' RACE reads, TCRdb called clonotypes with MiXCR, one entry per CDR3 protein. The profile shows hundreds of thousands of distinct CDR3 sequences, about 20% of them singletons. Each donor (without exception) was a healthy Caucasian. The data were obtained in a study of identical twins. This sample was shared with a second study, whose subject was T cells expressing NK-cell markers.

This clonotype was obtained from a woman aged 18-29 years in good health. J is TRBJ1-2 and V is TRBV5-6, with D unresolved. The sample comprised PBMCs. DNA for the CDR3: TGTGCCAGCAGCTTGGGAAGGGCCCTCTCCGGCTACACCTTC. Translating it yields CASSLGRALSGYTF.